Below, 10 T cell receptor beta chains from the same sample are listed, as sequenced in a study of CD8+ T cells in alopecia areata. cDNA prepared by RNA extraction and subsequent reverse transcription served as the template for sequencing. Sequencing used immunoSEQ multiplex PCR; TCRdb keeps in-frame clones, though not all of them. The sample yields roughly 100,000 clones, 80% to 90% seen once. As for treatment: oral pan-JAK inhibitor, 5-10 mg twice daily. This sample comprised CD8+ T cells sorted from blood, obtained at approximately week 30, from a patient treated with tofacitinib. The receptor source for this set is a human donor with alopecia areata.

The chain joins TRBV5-6 to TRBJ2-5; TRBD1 or TRBD2 may be the D gene (5 bases each). The tail of the sequence fits TRBJ2-7 better, so the J call may be wrong. CDR3 length: 15 amino acids. Germline V gene sequence: CDR1 SGHDT, CDR2 YYEEEE. The CDR3 sequence is CASNDNKRGSYEQYF. In DNA, the CDR3 is TGTGCCAGCAACGATAATAAGAGGGGCTCCTACGAGCAGTACTTC.

This rearrangement joins TRBV29-1 to TRBJ1-2; maybe TRBD1 (5 bases). Germline V CDR1 and CDR2: SQVTM, ANQGSEA. This CDR3 spans 16 amino acids. V was pared by 0 bases and J by 4 bases, with 18 bases between. CDR3 in amino acids: CSVEEGARRGSYGYTF. CDR3 sequence (DNA): TGCAGCGTTGAAGAAGGGGCCAGGAGGGGATCCTATGGCTACACCTTC.

The chain is built from TRBV23-1 and TRBJ1-1, with D possibly being TRBD1 (5 bases). TRBV23-1 qualifies as an ORF whose function is uncertain. The CDR3 length is 17 residues. Trimming pared 0 bases from V and 1 base from J, leaving 15 bases between. CDR3 loop: CASSQSPRRAANTEAFF. The CDR3 DNA follows: TGCGCCAGCAGTCAATCGCCTCGCAGGGCAGCGAACACTGAAGCTTTCTTT.

The chain carries TRBV27 and TRBJ2-2; the match to TRBD1 covers 8 bases. The germline V gene has CDR1 MNHEY and CDR2 SMNVEV (reference sequence). This CDR3 is 16 amino acids long. With V trimmed by 5 bases and J by 0 bases, 5 bases remained unmatched. In nucleotides, the CDR3 is TGTGCCAGCAGTACACAGGGGGGTTCGAACACCGGGGAGCTGTTTTTT. The encoded protein is CASSTQGGSNTGELFF.

This chain uses TRBV6-5 with TRBJ1-5; D gene unclear. The germline V and J ends were trimmed by 6 bases and 3 bases, with 12 bases remaining between them. The CDR3 contains 14 residues. Germline lookup yields CDR1 MNHEY and CDR2 SVGAGI. The CDR3 nucleotides are TGTGCCAGCAGCTCGGTGGCACACAATCAGCCCCAGCATTTT. Its translation: CASSSVAHNQPQHF.

The chain employs TRBV2 and TRBJ2-1; 12 nucleotides align to TRBD2. The CDR3 covers 16 residues. After removal of 6 bases from V and 6 bases from J, the junction contained 9 bases not matched to a gene. The V gene's germline CDR1 is SNHLY and CDR2 FYNNEI. The CDR3 reads CASSPSLAGGSNEQFF. In nucleotides, the CDR3 is TGTGCCAGCAGCCCCAGTCTAGCGGGGGGGTCCAATGAGCAGTTCTTC.

This chain's CDR3 is CSVEDQGVGEQYF. CDR3 bases: TGCAGCGTTGAAGATCAAGGAGTAGGCGAGCAGTACTTC. The genes are TRBV29-1 and TRBJ2-7; D remains ambiguous. There are 13 residues in the CDR3. From germline, CDR1 is SQVTM and CDR2 ANQGSEA. V was clipped by 0 bases and J by 6 bases, with 12 bases between them.

The chain recombines TRBV30 with TRBJ2-7; D remains unclear. The CDR3 runs to 12 residues. Germline assignment: CDR1 GTSNPN and CDR2 SVGIG (reference sequence). The V and J ends lost 0 bases and 5 bases respectively, with 8 bases between them. The CDR3 coding sequence is TGTGCCTGGAGTGTAGCCCGGGACGAGCAGTACTTC. Residues: CAWSVARDEQYF.

V gene TRBV29-1 combines with J gene TRBJ1-3, with unresolved D. Germline-derived CDR1 and CDR2 are SQVTM and ANQGSEA. CDR3 length equals 12 residues. Deletions cut 7 bases from V and 0 bases from J, with 7 bases between. The CDR3 protein is CSATGSGNTIYF. CDR3 sequence (DNA): TGCAGCGCCACGGGCTCTGGAAACACCATATATTTT.

V gene TRBV7-6 combines with J gene TRBJ2-2; D may match TRBD1 or TRBD2 (5 bases each). V was clipped by 1 base and J by 2 bases, with 8 bases between them. The V gene's germline CDR1 is SGHVS and CDR2 FNYEAQ. This CDR3 is built from 15 residues. The CDR3 region is CASSLGDLNTGELFF. The CDR3, as DNA: TGTGCCAGCAGCTTAGGGGACCTAAACACCGGGGAGCTGTTTTTT.